The rows below give T cell receptor beta chains drawn from one sample of a study of HIV-infected patients and healthy controls. TCRdb independently ran MiXCR on the 5' RACE reads; one entry per CDR3 protein. The sample lists fewer than 9,500 distinct CDR3 sequences; over 8.5% were seen once. The sequenced sample was blood, obtained before antiretroviral therapy. The receptors originated from an adult with HIV infection. Both conserved end residues are trimmed from each CDR3. Each record gives: D gene, CDR3 length, V gene, CDR3 protein. A D gene is named only where the DNA matches it firmly.

d_call: .
cdr3_length: 13
v_call: TRBV21-1
cdr3_aa: ASSFRRQASGEQY

d_call: .
cdr3_length: 13
v_call: TRBV28
cdr3_aa: ASSFWSATNEKLF

d_call: TRBD1
cdr3_length: 12
v_call: TRBV6-6
cdr3_aa: ASSYTGVQETQY

d_call: .
cdr3_length: 13
v_call: TRBV18
cdr3_aa: ASSPPGRAGNTIY

d_call: .
cdr3_length: 16
v_call: TRBV3-1
cdr3_aa: ASSQDHLGQTHGDEQF

d_call: .
cdr3_length: 10
v_call: TRBV7-2
cdr3_aa: ASSRPRDPQY

d_call: .
cdr3_length: 10
v_call: TRBV10-3
cdr3_aa: AIRDTNQPQH

d_call: TRBD1
cdr3_length: 10
v_call: TRBV25-1
cdr3_aa: ASAQGAYEQY

d_call: .
cdr3_length: 10
v_call: TRBV6-5
cdr3_aa: ASSRDIYEQY

d_call: TRBD2
cdr3_length: 15
v_call: TRBV20-1
cdr3_aa: SARKGLDRASTDTQY

d_call: TRBD1
cdr3_length: 14
v_call: TRBV19
cdr3_aa: ASSRLTGTGLGEQY

d_call: .
cdr3_length: 14
v_call: TRBV7-3
cdr3_aa: ASSLGSGRGNTEAF

d_call: TRBD1
cdr3_length: 16
v_call: TRBV20-1
cdr3_aa: SARDQLGTGARENGYT

d_call: TRBD2
cdr3_length: 14
v_call: TRBV5-1
cdr3_aa: ASSLVGLAESYEQY

d_call: .
cdr3_length: 12
v_call: TRBV29-1
cdr3_aa: SVEVWQGNYGYT

d_call: .
cdr3_length: 10
v_call: TRBV11-3
cdr3_aa: ASSLNTDTQY

d_call: .
cdr3_length: 10
v_call: TRBV29-1
cdr3_aa: SAQVSSYEQY

d_call: .
cdr3_length: 11
v_call: TRBV20-1
cdr3_aa: SARGTTSYEQY

d_call: .
cdr3_length: 10
v_call: TRBV21-1
cdr3_aa: ERRLGKDTQY

d_call: .
cdr3_length: 13
v_call: TRBV7-9
cdr3_aa: ASSASLDGNYEQY

d_call: .
cdr3_length: 11
v_call: TRBV29-1
cdr3_aa: SVRVDSYYGYT

d_call: .
cdr3_length: 13
v_call: TRBV27
cdr3_aa: ASSFGGISTDTQY

d_call: TRBD1
cdr3_length: 14
v_call: TRBV3-1
cdr3_aa: ASSHGTGGFNTEAF

d_call: .
cdr3_length: 13
v_call: TRBV30
cdr3_aa: AWSGPTTVNQPQH

d_call: .
cdr3_length: 13
v_call: TRBV6-1
cdr3_aa: ASSEAQGRAYEQY

d_call: TRBD1
cdr3_length: 13
v_call: TRBV28
cdr3_aa: ASSSWTGDTGELF

d_call: .
cdr3_length: 14
v_call: TRBV7-9
cdr3_aa: APSAGALSGANVLT

d_call: .
cdr3_length: 12
v_call: TRBV5-4
cdr3_aa: ASSHLEAKNIQY

d_call: .
cdr3_length: 13
v_call: TRBV11-2
cdr3_aa: ASSPGRVYNSPLH

d_call: .
cdr3_length: 10
v_call: TRBV30
cdr3_aa: AWSAGSETQY

d_call: .
cdr3_length: 13
v_call: TRBV28
cdr3_aa: ASSLPGVTNTEAF

d_call: .
cdr3_length: 12
v_call: TRBV7-3
cdr3_aa: ASSLSSVDNEQF

d_call: TRBD1
cdr3_length: 11
v_call: TRBV29-1
cdr3_aa: SAGTGYTGELF

d_call: .
cdr3_length: 13
v_call: TRBV9
cdr3_aa: ASSVATALNEKLF

d_call: .
cdr3_length: 13
v_call: TRBV7-6
cdr3_aa: ASSSRQFLQETQY

d_call: TRBD1
cdr3_length: 14
v_call: TRBV20-1
cdr3_aa: SARRPGGGMSYEQY

d_call: TRBD2
cdr3_length: 15
v_call: TRBV18
cdr3_aa: ASSPTGLAFPHNEQF

d_call: TRBD1
cdr3_length: 13
v_call: TRBV7-9
cdr3_aa: ASSPRQGAVKGYT

d_call: .
cdr3_length: 13
v_call: TRBV7-9
cdr3_aa: ASSHTGGENSPLH

d_call: TRBD2
cdr3_length: 13
v_call: TRBV5-4
cdr3_aa: ASSFRLAGTDTQY

d_call: TRBD1
cdr3_length: 11
v_call: TRBV27
cdr3_aa: ASSTGTEETQY

d_call: .
cdr3_length: 11
v_call: TRBV3-1
cdr3_aa: ASSTLSSGEQY

d_call: TRBD2
cdr3_length: 12
v_call: TRBV28
cdr3_aa: ASHTLAGNVRSY

d_call: .
cdr3_length: 9
v_call: TRBV5-1
cdr3_aa: ASSLGDTQY

d_call: TRBD2
cdr3_length: 14
v_call: TRBV11-2
cdr3_aa: ASSFRTSGGVDTQY

d_call: .
cdr3_length: 14
v_call: TRBV7-9
cdr3_aa: ASSKFTTRNTGELF

d_call: .
cdr3_length: 11
v_call: TRBV19
cdr3_aa: ASSFQGGTEAF

d_call: .
cdr3_length: 13
v_call: TRBV3-1
cdr3_aa: ASSQGTFGPYEQY

d_call: .
cdr3_length: 14
v_call: TRBV11-2
cdr3_aa: ASSPRWGVETGELF

d_call: TRBD2
cdr3_length: 14
v_call: TRBV18
cdr3_aa: ASSPPRGGSTGELF

d_call: TRBD2
cdr3_length: 10
v_call: TRBV6-1
cdr3_aa: ASRLAAYEQY

d_call: .
cdr3_length: 15
v_call: TRBV4-1
cdr3_aa: ASSQATWGVETGELF

d_call: .
cdr3_length: 11
v_call: TRBV7-9
cdr3_aa: ATQGLVGETQY

d_call: TRBD2
cdr3_length: 13
v_call: TRBV2
cdr3_aa: ASTDPSGITDTQY

d_call: .
cdr3_length: 17
v_call: TRBV7-9
cdr3_aa: ASSLSTGAPSGESYEQY